The clone carrying this T cell receptor beta chain was seen a handful of times. As yet, its antigen is unknown. The treatment was: roughly ten-day PBMC culture with coronavirus spike peptide pools or control peptides (ViraFEST assay). Every well contained approximately 2 million PBMCs, which were grown with roughly 9.1 IU/ml IL-2 and about 10 ug/ml peptide pools. Sequencing of cultured CD4+ T cell DNA used the Oncomine TCR Beta short-read assay. Cultures of CD4+ T cells served as the source for extracting genomic DNA. TCRdb fed the PCR reads into MiXCR, producing one record per CDR3 protein. The table lists 13,000 to 15,000 distinct CDR3 sequences, around 30% of them singletons, with roughly a sixth in the top ten. After removal of 4 bases from V and 4 bases from J, the junction contained 8 bases not matched to a gene. Germline CDR1 KGHDR, CDR2 SFDVKD. The CDR3 is 16 residues long. This sample was taken from a study of vaccination and CD4 T cells after COVID-19. Study-wide context: Two of the convalescents were Hispanic, and the group consisted of six males and four females. Post-COVID samples were collected a median approximately 100 days following diagnosis, spanning 35 to 161.

The sequence was obtained from a human donor with COVID-19. The specimen was cultured CD4+ T cells from blood. This chain joins TRBV24-1 and TRBJ1-3, with 8 bases that match TRBD1. CDR3 DNA: TGTGCCACCAGTGAGGCAGGGGGCGCGAAGGGAAACACCATATATTTT. Translated: CATSEAGGAKGNTIYF.